The clone carrying this T cell receptor beta chain has ten or more counts. Its antigen remains unknown. The data originate from a study of human T cells and chemical hapten exposure. The CDR3 has 15 amino acids. The trim removed 7 bases at V and 5 bases at J, leaving 6 bases unmatched. Documented time point: patch test 2, 6 weeks after DPC sensitization. Treatment indicated: therapeutic diphenylcyclopropenone sensitization with weekly scalp DPC. Study-level results: After DPC sensitization, TCRs above 1 in 1000 frequency showed no change.

TCRdb fed the RACE reads into MiXCR, producing one record per CDR3 protein. The sample includes around 42,000 distinct CDR3 sequences, approximately 3.3% seen only once; the top ten take roughly 6.6%. V gene TRBV12-3 or TRBV12-4 combines with J gene TRBJ2-2, with 11 bases fitting TRBD2. The starting material was whole blood, obtained in connection with sensitization to the hapten diphenylcyclopropenone (DPC). This clonotype originated in a man between 35 and 55 years old with alopecia areata. Some clones in this sample may be carry-over from other donors' samples. This chain's CDR3 is CASTPLAGGTGELFF. The CDR3 DNA reads as TGTGCCAGCACCCCGCTAGCGGGAGGAACCGGGGAGCTGTTTTTT.